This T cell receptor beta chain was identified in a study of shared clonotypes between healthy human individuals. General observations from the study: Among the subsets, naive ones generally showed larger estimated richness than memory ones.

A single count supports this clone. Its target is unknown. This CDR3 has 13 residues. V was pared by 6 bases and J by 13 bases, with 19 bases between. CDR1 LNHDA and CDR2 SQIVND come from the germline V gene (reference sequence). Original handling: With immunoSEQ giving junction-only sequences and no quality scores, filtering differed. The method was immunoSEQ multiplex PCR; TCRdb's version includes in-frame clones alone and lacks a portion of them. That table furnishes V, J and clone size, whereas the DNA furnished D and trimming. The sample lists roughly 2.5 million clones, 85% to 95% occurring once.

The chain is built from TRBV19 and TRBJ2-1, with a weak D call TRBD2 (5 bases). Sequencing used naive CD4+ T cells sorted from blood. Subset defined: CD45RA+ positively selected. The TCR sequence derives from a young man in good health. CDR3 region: CASRPTGLIPQFF. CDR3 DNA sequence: TGTGCCAGTAGGCCTACCGGACTTATCCCTCAGTTCTTC.